The present T cell receptor (beta chain) was sequenced within a study of shared clonotypes between healthy human individuals (dated by TCRdb to between 2020 and 2021). Regarding the study in general: The cohort included three men and two women between 18 and 49 years of age. For each donor, CD4 naive and CD4 memory were each given three plates, CD8 naive was given two plates, and CD8 memory was given one plate. The study deeply sequenced blood TCR repertoires of several healthy adults to estimate repertoire size and the extent of clonotype sharing between individuals. To increase sequencing depth and limit assay-specific biases, TCR repertoire library preparation and sequencing were carried out by different laboratories using diverse techniques. Between about 0.94 and 8.9 billion PBMCs per donor were obtained by leukapheresis. Study-wide conclusions, independent of this receptor: Clonotypes shared by all four sorted-subset donors showed higher generation probabilities than non-shared clonotypes. Even with the large sequencing depth, rarefaction of the sorted-subset datasets indicated that sequencing was incomplete. The genetic and exposure-history diversity represented was limited by the small number of donors. Estimated clonotype richness was generally larger for naive than for memory subsets. About 4.5% of naive CD4, more than 3% of naive CD8, approximately 2.2% of memory CD4, and about 0.4% of memory CD8 clonotypes were shared across a few donors. Sampling was restricted to blood, and TCR repertoires in tissues likely differ from the TCR repertoires found in blood. Pairwise subsampling indicated that sequencing depth was expected to affect the degree of clonotype sharing among donors.

To note about this clone: No cognate antigen has been identified for it. Within one base of it there is no much larger clone, and no base qualities were kept.

V trim: 3 bases; J trim: 4 bases; unmatched bases: 8. The CDR3 runs 16 amino acids, cysteine and phenylalanine included. The sequence is cut down to CDR3 DNA, 48 bases in frame from base 1. CDR1 and CDR2, per the germline V gene (reference sequence), are WNHNN and SYGVQD. Using the deep immunoSEQ assay, TCR CDR3 regions were amplified from genomic DNA by multiplex PCR. Extracted genomic DNA from each cell subset was spread evenly across all wells of several immunoSEQ 96-well plates, with each plate serving as a replicate. For sorted subsets, about 0.2 ug genomic DNA, equal to some 28,000 T cell genomes, was loaded into each replicate PCR. Purified libraries were measured with a Qubit 3.0 fluorometer, size-checked on a Bioanalyzer 2100, and measured again with the KAPA Library Quantification kit. Every immunoSEQ 96-well plate was sequenced on a separate single-read 150-cycle Illumina NextSeq 550 flow cell. The authors' analysis ran thus. Because the immunoSEQ output included only junctional sequences and no quality scores, the filtering could not be the same as the filtering used for full-length reads. To assign V/J genes and CDR3, sequences were annotated against IMGT germline references using PyIR, a Python wrapper for IgBLAST v1.9. Any read was removed if the V/J assignment was weak (E-value above 1e-6), the CDR3 was missing, or the read contained stop codons, out-of-frame junctions, or ambiguous translated residues. A V3J clonotype was defined by an identical inferred V gene, J gene, and CDR3 amino acid sequence. Percentage overlap between repertoires was calculated by dividing the number of shared unique clonotypes by the size of the smaller repertoire. Richness of each repertoire was evaluated using RTK rarefaction, the Chao1 estimator, and Recon v2.1 estimates of unobserved clonotypes. Generation probabilities for all TCRbeta clonotypes obtained by the gDNA method from a handful of donors were computed using OLGA. This is the immuneACCESS table as TCRdb keeps it, with only in-frame sequences that have V and J called. A part of the clones is gone; compared with another copy, unresolved V genes explain less than half, and the rest is unexplained. V and J calls and clone size follow that table, whereas D and trimming were derived from the DNA. This sample gives over a million clones in total; 75% to 85% of them show up just once. The ten largest account for under 0.6% of the sample.

Donors were healthy HIV-negative adults with no recently reported acute infections or vaccinations. Every donor was a Caucasian adult living in Nashville, Tennessee, USA. CD4+ T cells were enriched by magnetic negative selection; naive cells were then positively selected on CD45RA, and the negative fraction formed the memory subset. After blood collection by leukapheresis, PBMCs were isolated using Ficoll-Histopaque density gradient centrifugation and then cryopreserved in the vapor phase of liquid nitrogen. Purity and quantity of every magnetically sorted T cell population were checked by analytical flow cytometry. Genomic DNA was isolated from every sorted fraction and measured by UV absorbance on a Nanodrop 2000c.

The source material was memory CD4+ T cells from PBMCs. The sample's cell subset or site label, decoded: CD45RA-negative fraction. Recombination linked TRBV10-1 to TRBJ2-3; 9 central bases correspond to TRBD2. The sequence was collected from a man between 18 and 29 years old in good health. Some clones in this sample may be carry-over from other donors' samples. The sequence in DNA is TGCGCCAGCAGTGAAACGACTAGCGGATTGCCAGATACGCAGTATTTT. Its translation is CASSETTSGLPDTQYF.